Listed here are 17 T cell receptor beta chains from one sample, sequenced in a study of PD-1 blockade in mismatch repair-deficient tumors. The time point here: approximately 9-day in vitro stimulation with candidate neoantigen peptide 6. No antigens are known for them. The data were produced by immunoSEQ multiplex PCR, yet TCRdb's version contains in-frame clones alone and is incomplete. The repertoire consists of roughly 13,000 clones, with 70% to 90% occurring once and the leading ten covering 4% to 5.5%. The source material was cells cultured in vitro, sampled from a patient treated with pembrolizumab. These TCRs come from an adult with mismatch repair-deficient cancer.

CDR3 loop: CASTSGTGKSPQHF. The DNA of the CDR3 is TGTGCCAGCACATCCGGGACAGGGAAATCGCCCCAGCATTTT. The chain combines TRBV2 with TRBJ1-5, with TRBD1 matching over 9 bases. Germline V gene sequence: CDR1 SNHLY, CDR2 FYNNEI. This CDR3 is 14 amino acids long. The V gene end was trimmed by 7 bases and the J gene end by 9 bases; junction bases not matched to a gene: 10.

The chain combines TRBV9 with TRBJ1-4; D not resolved. This CDR3 comprises 13 residues. The germline V gene has CDR1 SGDLS and CDR2 YYNGEE. V was trimmed by 4 bases and J by 4 bases, leaving 8 bases between them. CDR3 nucleotides: TGTGCCAGCAGCCCCGACATTAATGAAAAACTGTTTTTT. It is translated as CASSPDINEKLFF.

This clone was seen more than once but under ten times. The V call is TRBV5-1, the J call TRBJ1-1; no firm D call. CDR3 length: 13 residues. CDR1 is SGHRS, CDR2 YFSETQ, per germline. Between the trimmed V and J ends, which lost 4 bases and 0 bases, there was a span of 7 bases. CDR3 protein: CASSPLMNTEAFF. CDR3 in DNA: TGCGCCAGCAGCCCATTAATGAACACTGAAGCTTTCTTT.

This clone was recorded once. The genes are TRBV21-1 and TRBJ1-1; the table gives TRBD1 as D, unverified against the DNA. TRBV21-1 is an annotated pseudogene. There are 12 residues in the CDR3. CDR3 residues: CASSLMQVEAFF. CDR3 nucleotides: TGTGCCAGCAGCCTGATGCAGGTTGAAGCTTTCTTT.

This chain links TRBV7-9 with TRBJ1-1, with 11 bases matching TRBD1. CDR1 SEHNR and CDR2 FQNEAQ come from the germline V gene (reference sequence). The J segment lost 1 base and the V segment lost 6 bases, leaving 16 bases of the junction unmatched. The CDR3 has 19 amino acids. The CDR3 DNA is TGTGCCAGCAGACCTCAATGGACAGGGGGCAGATGGACGAACACTGAAGCTTTCTTT. Protein sequence: CASRPQWTGGRWTNTEAFF.

The V and J genes are TRBV28 and TRBJ1-2; tentatively, D is TRBD1 (6 bases). The V gene's germline CDR1 is MDHEN and CDR2 SYDVKM. V lost 5 bases, J lost 6 bases, and 10 bases lay in between. The CDR3 covers 12 residues. CDR3 sequence: CASSNYRDGYTF. The CDR3 DNA reads as TGTGCCAGCAGTAATTACAGGGATGGCTACACCTTC.

CDR3 amino acids: CASSLAGYTQYF. CDR3 bases: TGCGCCAGCAGCTTGGCGGGATATACGCAGTATTTT. This sequence joins TRBV5-1 and TRBJ2-3; perhaps TRBD2 as D (5 bases). The CDR3 runs 12 residues. Trimming took off 0 bases at V and 7 bases at J, with 6 bases between the two ends. In germline, CDR1 is SGHRS, CDR2 YFSETQ.

CDR3 bases: TGTGCCAGCAGAAACGAGGCGGGGGGGGAGACCCAGTACTTC. Translated, it gives CASRNEAGGETQYF. The chain combines TRBV6-6 with TRBJ2-5, with TRBD2 matching over 9 bases. The trim removed 6 bases at V and 5 bases at J, leaving 7 bases unmatched. This CDR3 has 14 residues. In germline, CDR1 is MNHNY, CDR2 SVGAGI (reference sequence).

With regard to this clone: At one end the junction does not follow the germline gene, possibly because of a read error. This chain joins TRBV28 and TRBJ2-7; D uncertain. The germline gives CDR1 MDHEN, CDR2 SYDVKM. CDR3 size: 12 residues. The CDR3 nucleotides read TGTGCCAGCAGCATACCTTACGAAGTTGGGCACTTC. It encodes CASSIPYEVGHF.

The DNA for the CDR3 is TGTGCCATCAGAGGGACTAGCGGGAACACCGGGGAGCTGTTTTTT. It specifies CAIRGTSGNTGELFF. The J gene is TRBJ2-2, the V gene TRBV10-3; TRBD2 matches at 11 bases. The junction had 1 base not matched to a gene; V was cut back by 6 bases and J by 1 base. Germline V lookup: CDR1 ENHRY, CDR2 SYGVKD. CDR3 length equals 15 residues.

The count of this clone is one. This chain connects TRBV11-2 to TRBJ2-7, with TRBD1 identical over 8 bases. There are 17 residues in the CDR3. Germline V lookup: CDR1 SGHAT, CDR2 FQNNGV. Trimming removed 7 bases from V and 0 bases from J; junction bases left unmatched: 14. CDR3 sequence: CASTFGPGGSTSYEQYF. CDR3 coding DNA: TGTGCCAGCACCTTTGGCCCAGGGGGCTCCACCTCCTACGAGCAGTACTTC.

V and J are TRBV19 and TRBJ2-7; 7 nucleotides line up with TRBD1. The CDR3 is made up of 15 amino acids. The germline CDR1 and CDR2 sequences are LNHDA and SQIVND (reference sequence). Trimming took 6 bases from V and 0 from J; bases not matched to a gene: 8. The CDR3, as DNA: TGTGCCAGTAGCAAAGGGGGCTACAGCTCCTACGAGCAGTACTTC. This encodes CASSKGGYSSYEQYF. The full variable domain, with the rest looked up from reference TRBV19 and TRBJ2-7, is DGGITQSPKYLFRKEGQNVTLSCEQNLNHDAMYWYRQDPGQGLRLIYYSQIVNDFQKGDIAEGYSVSREKKESFPLTVTSAQKNPTAFYLCASSKGGYSSYEQYFGPGTRLTVT.

The chain combines TRBV18 with TRBJ1-1; possibly TRBD1 for D (6 bases). V lost 4 bases, J lost 4 bases, and 22 bases lay in between. From germline, CDR1 is KGHSH and CDR2 LQKENI. This CDR3 region has 17 residues. This CDR3 reads CASSLYRDKPGGTEAFF. The DNA for the CDR3 is TGTGCCAGCTCACTTTACCGGGACAAACCTGGCGGCACTGAAGCTTTCTTT. The full variable domain, its missing parts supplied by reference TRBV18 and TRBJ1-1, is NAGVMQNPRHLVRRRGQEARLRCSPMKGHSHVYWYRQLPEEGLKFMVYLQKENIIDESGMPKERFSAEFPKEGPSILRIQQVVRGDSAAYFCASSLYRDKPGGTEAFFGQGTRLTVV.

Here the CDR3 reads CASSLSAVGTESGNQPQHF. DNA of the CDR3: TGCGCCAGCAGCTTGTCGGCGGTGGGAACTGAATCTGGCAATCAGCCCCAGCATTTT. The chain is built from TRBV5-1 and TRBJ1-5; D unresolved. Trimming left V 1 base short and J 2 bases short, with 22 bases between. Germline V gene sequence: CDR1 SGHRS, CDR2 YFSETQ. The CDR3 sequence is 19 residues long.

V is TRBV11-2 and J is TRBJ1-1; no reliable D call. The CDR3 spans 14 residues. Between the trimmed V and J ends, which lost 2 bases and 0 bases, there was a span of 7 bases. CDR1 is SGHAT, CDR2 FQNNGV, per germline. The CDR3 DNA reads as TGTGCCAGCAGCTTACGGCGGATGAACACTGAAGCTTTCTTT. Its translation is CASSLRRMNTEAFF.

This chain uses TRBV6-5 with TRBJ2-3; tentatively, D is TRBD2 (6 bases). Trimming left V 4 bases short and J 5 bases short, with 10 bases between. This CDR3 comprises 13 residues. Germline V gene data show CDR1 as MNHEY and CDR2 as SVGAGI. The CDR3 sequence: CASSFGRQDTQYF. The CDR3 DNA sequence: TGTGCCAGCAGTTTTGGGAGGCAAGATACGCAGTATTTT.

This clone showed up just once. The genes are TRBV28 and TRBJ2-2, with a weak D call TRBD2 (6 bases). The CDR3 sequence is 15 residues long. Germline lookup yields CDR1 MDHEN and CDR2 SYDVKM. The V and J ends lost 2 bases and 4 bases respectively, with 11 bases between them. CDR3 loop: CASSLGEEVTGELFF. The CDR3 nucleotides read TGTGCCAGCAGTTTAGGGGAGGAGGTCACCGGGGAGCTGTTTTTT.